Listed here are 21 T cell receptor beta chains from one sample, sequenced in a study of patients and donors after allogeneic stem cell transplantation. TCRdb fed the RT-PCR reads into MiXCR, producing one record per CDR3 protein. The table records tens of thousands of distinct CDR3 sequences, 35% to 40% of them present only once. Material: blood, either unsorted or a sorted T cell fraction (not recorded which). The receptors were sampled from a human donor who was either an allogeneic HSCT recipient or a stem cell or donor lymphocyte infusion donor (not recorded which). It is not recorded whose cells these are; they may come from a transplant donor.

There are a few counts of this clonotype. The rearrangement uses TRBV9 and TRBJ2-5, with D perhaps TRBD2 (7 bases). Germline values: CDR1 SGDLS, CDR2 YYNGEE. The CDR3 extends over 17 amino acids. Trimming took off 3 bases at V and 1 base at J, with 19 bases between the two ends. The CDR3 region is CASSGARGGSIQETQYF. CDR3 in DNA: TGTGCCAGCAGCGGGGCAAGGGGGGGTTCAATCCAAGAGACCCAGTACTTC.

The CDR3 reads CAITGTSPGELFF. CDR3 nucleotides: TGTGCCATCACCGGGACTTCCCCCGGGGAGCTGTTTTTT. V and J are TRBV10-3 and TRBJ2-2, with D perhaps TRBD2 (6 bases). The CDR3 runs to 13 residues. V was trimmed by 7 bases and J by 6 bases, leaving 12 bases between them. Germline loops: CDR1 ENHRY, CDR2 SYGVKD.

V and J are TRBV15 and TRBJ2-4, with unresolved D. The CDR3 has 14 residues. In germline, CDR1 is LNHNV, CDR2 YYDKDF (reference sequence). V was trimmed by 0 bases and J by 8 bases, leaving 11 bases between them. The CDR3 coding sequence is TGTGCCACCAGCAGAGAGGCAGTTCGGGACATTCAGTACTTC. Translating it yields CATSREAVRDIQYF.

This chain joins TRBV4-3 and TRBJ1-1; D remains ambiguous. CDR1 is LGHNA and CDR2 is YSLEER in the germline V gene. Trimming cost V 1 base and J 7 bases, with 7 bases left between them. The CDR3 consists of 12 residues. Here the CDR3 DNA reads TGCGCCAGCAGCCAAGCGGCGGATGAAGCTTTCTTT. Translating gives CASSQAADEAFF.

The chain recombines TRBV20-1 with TRBJ2-1; 10 bases map to TRBD2. Germline CDR1 is DFQATT and CDR2 is SNEGSKA (reference sequence). The CDR3 loop spans 18 amino acids. V shed 6 bases and J 1 base; nucleotides not matched to a gene: 15. The CDR3, as DNA: TGCAGTGCCAAACAGGTGCTAGCGGGAGACGGGTCCTACAATGAGCAGTTCTTC. Translation: CSAKQVLAGDGSYNEQFF.

This clonotype was counted only a few times. The chain employs TRBV4-3 and TRBJ1-2, with D possibly being TRBD1 (6 bases). The CDR3 covers 14 residues. Germline V CDR1 and CDR2: LGHNA, YSLEER. V was clipped by 3 bases and J by 7 bases, with 15 bases between them. In DNA, the CDR3 is TGCGCCAGCAGCCAGGCGACAGGTTCTCGTGGCTACACCTTC. Residues: CASSQATGSRGYTF.

This clonotype was detected only a few times. The chain employs TRBV12-3 or TRBV12-4 and TRBJ2-7; 9 bases agree with TRBD2. Trimming at V came to 6 bases and at J to 0 bases, leaving 6 bases not matched to a gene. This CDR3 is 15 amino acids long. The chain's CDR3 is CASRDLAGHSYEQYF. In nucleotides, the CDR3 is TGTGCCAGCAGGGACCTAGCGGGACACTCCTACGAGCAGTACTTC.

The gene calls are TRBV20-1 and TRBJ1-6; D is unclear. This CDR3 contains 14 residues. CDR1 is DFQATT, CDR2 SNEGSKA, per germline (reference sequence). V was shortened by 3 bases and J by 7 bases, with 13 bases between the two germline ends. For the CDR3, the DNA is TGCAGTGCTAGCCTGCGCTTCCCGAATTCACCCCTCCACTTT. As protein: CSASLRFPNSPLHF.

This clonotype was found a few times. The chain recombines TRBV5-1 with TRBJ2-1, with 8 bases matching TRBD2. CDR1 and CDR2 (germline): SGHRS, YFSETQ. J gave up 6 bases and V 0 bases, and 5 bases lay outside the gene matches. The CDR3 covers 15 residues. CDR3 sequence reads: CASSLERLALNEQFF. In DNA, the CDR3 is TGCGCCAGCAGCTTGGAGCGACTAGCGCTCAATGAGCAGTTCTTC.

This clonotype came up a few times. J is TRBJ2-7 and V is TRBV5-5, with D unclear. The CDR3 totals 13 residues. Germline-derived CDR1 and CDR2 are SGHKS and YYEKEE (reference sequence). Trimming stripped 4 bases from V and 1 base from J, with 9 bases between. CDR3 DNA: TGTGCCAGCAGCAGCGAGAATTCCTACGAGCAGTACGTC. It specifies CASSSENSYEQYV.

The table lists this clonotype with a few counts. The rearrangement links TRBV7-6 to TRBJ1-1; a weak D match, TRBD1 (6 bases). The CDR3 consists of 15 residues. V was cut by 2 bases and J by 3 bases, with 13 bases left in between. Germline loops: CDR1 SGHVS, CDR2 FNYEAQ. Written as DNA, the CDR3 is TGTGCCAGCAGCTTATCAACGGGGGCAGACACTGAAGCTTTCTTT. It is translated as CASSLSTGADTEAFF.

This clonotype has a handful of counts. CDR3 in amino acids: CASSQELTSAYSYNEQFF. The CDR3 DNA follows: TGTGCCAGCAGCCAAGAATTGACTAGCGCATACTCCTACAATGAGCAGTTCTTC. The chain uses TRBV14 and TRBJ2-1, with TRBD2 matching 8 bases. The CDR3 covers 18 residues. After removal of 0 bases from V and 0 bases from J, the junction contained 7 bases not matched to a gene. CDR1 SGHDN and CDR2 FVKESK come from the germline V gene.

The gene calls are TRBV2 and TRBJ1-2; the match to TRBD1 covers 7 bases. Germline V gene lookup returns CDR1 SNHLY and CDR2 FYNNEI. The CDR3 sequence is 13 residues long. Germline trimming cut 8 bases from V and 4 bases from J; bases unmatched to any gene: 7. CDR3 nucleotides: TGTGCCAGCCGACAGGGAAGACCCTATGGCTACACCTTC. Translation gives CASRQGRPYGYTF.

This clonotype was detected only a few times. The CDR3 coding sequence is TGTGCCACCAGTGACACCCGGGGAGCCACCTATCAGCCCCAGCATTTT. Its protein is CATSDTRGATYQPQHF. J is TRBJ1-5 and V is TRBV24-1; D is unresolved. V lost 4 bases and J 5 bases, leaving 17 bases between the germline ends. The CDR3 consists of 16 residues. From germline, CDR1 is KGHDR and CDR2 SFDVKD.

The genes are TRBV5-1 and TRBJ2-4; D gene unclear. Trimming shortened V by 7 bases and J by 0 bases, and 8 bases separated the two germline ends. This CDR3 region has 13 residues. Per germline, CDR1 SGHRS and CDR2 YFSETQ. This CDR3 reads CASRPVAKNIQYF. In DNA, the CDR3 is TGCGCCAGCCGACCGGTAGCCAAAAACATTCAGTACTTC.

This chain links TRBV7-9 with TRBJ2-1; 7 bases match TRBD2. The CDR3 consists of 14 residues. The germline gives CDR1 SEHNR, CDR2 FQNEAQ (reference sequence). J gave up 7 bases and V 1 base, and 4 bases lay outside the gene matches. The CDR3 sequence: CASSLELAVNEQFF. DNA of the CDR3: TGTGCCAGCAGCTTAGAGCTAGCGGTTAATGAGCAGTTCTTC.

This clonotype showed up just a few times. The chain has TRBV5-6 and TRBJ2-1; no clear D. CDR3 length: 15 residues. Germline CDR1 is SGHDT and CDR2 is YYEEEE. Trimming removed 4 bases from V and 0 bases from J, with 11 bases in between. CDR3 sequence: CASSGKEDSYNEQFF. CDR3 coding DNA: TGTGCCAGCAGCGGAAAGGAAGACTCCTACAATGAGCAGTTCTTC.

This clonotype has more than one count but fewer than ten. The V gene is TRBV4-3, the J gene TRBJ2-7; D might be TRBD1 (6 bases). V was trimmed by 4 bases and J by 0 bases, leaving 7 bases between them. CDR3 length: 13 residues. Germline assignment: CDR1 LGHNA and CDR2 YSLEER. The CDR3 sequence: CASSRTDSYEQYF. DNA for the CDR3: TGCGCCAGCAGCCGGACAGACTCCTACGAGCAGTACTTC.

The chain combines TRBV20-1 with TRBJ2-1; weak D call: TRBD2 (7 bases). In germline, CDR1 is DFQATT, CDR2 SNEGSKA (reference sequence). The CDR3 is made up of 15 amino acids. Trimming took off 5 bases at V and 2 bases at J, with 16 bases between the two ends. For the CDR3, the DNA is TGCAGTGCTTACAGGGCCGGGGGGCCCTACAATGAGCAGTTCTTC. This codes for CSAYRAGGPYNEQFF.

The chain uses TRBV29-1 and TRBJ1-3, with 7 nucleotides matching TRBD1. CDR1 is SQVTM, CDR2 ANQGSEA, per germline. The CDR3 contains 14 residues. Unmatched junction bases numbered 4, after V lost 3 bases and J lost 2 bases. This chain's CDR3 is CSVEEGAAGNTIYF. Written as DNA, the CDR3 is TGCAGCGTTGAGGAGGGGGCGGCTGGAAACACCATATATTTT.

For the CDR3, the DNA is TGTGCCAGCAGTAACCTTAGGGATCGTGAGACCCAGTACTTC. This sequence encodes CASSNLRDRETQYF. This chain uses TRBV25-1 with TRBJ2-5; D is ambiguous. CDR3 length equals 14 residues. Germline lookup yields CDR1 MGHDK and CDR2 SYGVNS. V lost 5 bases, J lost 5 bases, and 15 bases lay in between.